The sequence of this T cell receptor (beta chain) was determined in a study of shared clonotypes between healthy human individuals. Across the whole study: The cohort comprised a couple of women and a few men. Their ages spanned 18 to 49 years. Every donor yielded three CD4 naive, three CD4 memory, two CD8 naive and one CD8 memory plate.

This CDR3 comprises 14 residues. Germline V gives CDR1 SNHLY, CDR2 FYNNEI. V lost 7 bases to trimming and J lost 5 bases; unmatched junction nucleotides: 6. Assay: immunoSEQ multiplex PCR; the TCRdb copy retains only in-frame clones and omits some. The data show 550,000 to 850,000 clones, 72% seen once. This receptor was obtained from a woman between 25 and 40 years old in good health. The sample was memory CD4+ T cells sorted from blood. Subset given: CD45RA-negative fraction. The rearrangement links TRBV2 to TRBJ2-5; TRBD2 aligns across 11 bases. The CDR3 region has the DNA TGTGCCAGCATTCCGCCTAGCGGGAGGGAGACCCAGTACTTC. This encodes CASIPPSGRETQYF.